This TCR beta chain was captured by sequencing in a study of cytomegalovirus exposure and HLA in healthy donors. Study observations and caveats: High sensitivity and specificity were reportedly achieved when the classifier diagnosed cytomegalovirus status.

A remark on this clone: Its antigen is as yet unknown.

Using immunoSEQ multiplex PCR, the repertoire was profiled, and TCRdb retains in-frame clones only, with some absent. The table shows about 140,000 clones, with 80% to 90% occurring only once. V was clipped by 1 base and J by 0 bases, with 13 bases between them. The CDR3 totals 17 residues. Looked up from germline, CDR1 is MDHEN and CDR2 is SYDVKM. The V gene is TRBV28, the J gene TRBJ1-5; D is possibly TRBD1 (5 bases). The origin of this receptor is a woman aged 30 to 39 in good health and CMV-seronegative. The sequenced sample was PBMCs. Written as DNA, the CDR3 is TGTGCCAGCAGTTTATCTTCGGCAGGGTATAGCAATCAGCCCCAGCATTTT. The encoded protein is CASSLSSAGYSNQPQHF.